Listed below are T cell receptor beta chains from one sample, sequenced in a study of T cell changes during pregnancy in multiple sclerosis. Data came from immunoSEQ multiplex PCR; TCRdb stores just in-frame clones and leaves some out. This table holds some 30,000 clones, 80% to 90% found once. Sequences were derived from CD8+ T cells from peripheral blood mononuclear cells, sampled in the third trimester of pregnancy. These receptor sequences come from a female donor with multiple sclerosis, enrolled in a pregnancy study. Each CDR3 is given with its conserved first and last residue. Size is stated for part of the rows, as once, few or many counts, or as a class when the clone is expanded.

CDR3aa: CASSYGQGASAYEQYF
abundance: .
v_gene: TRBV7-9
j_gene: TRBJ2-7

CDR3aa: CASSPRQVVWYGYTF
abundance: .
v_gene: TRBV6-5
j_gene: TRBJ1-2

CDR3aa: CASSQDRNTEAFF
abundance: .
v_gene: TRBV4-1
j_gene: TRBJ1-1

CDR3aa: CASTSSPNGQFF
abundance: few
v_gene: TRBV7-9
j_gene: TRBJ2-1

CDR3aa: CASSIDQTVEQFF
abundance: .
v_gene: TRBV19
j_gene: TRBJ2-1

CDR3aa: CASSLTFMGELFF
abundance: .
v_gene: TRBV27
j_gene: TRBJ2-2

CDR3aa: CASSAPGQGRAEQFF
abundance: .
v_gene: TRBV9
j_gene: TRBJ2-1

CDR3aa: CASSGGGSYEQYF
abundance: .
v_gene: TRBV27
j_gene: TRBJ2-7

CDR3aa: CASSVGYSGDEQFF
abundance: .
v_gene: TRBV9
j_gene: TRBJ2-1

CDR3aa: CASSIDDRRFYGYTF
abundance: .
v_gene: TRBV19
j_gene: TRBJ1-2

CDR3aa: CASSLPGQGALLSGYGYTF
abundance: .
v_gene: TRBV7-2
j_gene: TRBJ1-2

CDR3aa: CASSQVRGQDLDEQYF
abundance: once
v_gene: TRBV4-1
j_gene: TRBJ2-7

CDR3aa: CASSPAGSYEPLHF
abundance: .
v_gene: TRBV18
j_gene: TRBJ1-6

CDR3aa: CASSEWGLTEAFF
abundance: .
v_gene: TRBV25-1
j_gene: TRBJ1-1

CDR3aa: CASSYSGGPTDTQYF
abundance: .
v_gene: TRBV6-5
j_gene: TRBJ2-3

CDR3aa: CASTEGAGYSYEQYF
abundance: .
v_gene: TRBV7-8
j_gene: TRBJ2-7